The clone carrying this T cell receptor (beta chain) was recorded a few times. Its antigen is not identified. 60 Vbeta and 13 Jbeta primers were used in PCR. The data were produced by immunoSEQ multiplex PCR, yet TCRdb's version contains in-frame clones alone and is incomplete. Of approximately 97,000 clones listed, 63% are singletons. This entry is derived from a study of cytomegalovirus exposure and HLA in healthy donors. Findings of the study overall: Trimming of TCR beta V- and J-genes showed a link, identified in a later analysis, to a missense DCLRE1C variant.

Losses at the gene ends were 2 bases for V and 6 bases for J; bases not matched to a gene: 5. This CDR3 is 15 amino acids long. Germline V lookup: CDR1 SGDLS, CDR2 YYNGEE. This chain uses TRBV9 with TRBJ2-7, with 13 bases that match TRBD2. The receptor's source is a human donor in good health. The sequenced material came from PBMCs. CDR3 residues: CASSVTSGRGTEQYF. The CDR3 coding sequence is TGTGCCAGCAGCGTTACTAGCGGGAGGGGAACCGAGCAGTACTTC.